These 2 T cell receptor beta chains originate from one sample sequenced in a study of post-analysis software for immune sequencing data. These receptors have no identified antigens. Study-wide findings and caveats: Relative to controls, patients had several TRBV segments at higher frequency, with TRBV5-6, TRBV5-1 and TRBV20-1 among these.

TCR beta cDNA libraries included unique molecular identifiers. TCRdb re-called the PCR reads through MiXCR, storing one row per CDR3 protein. The sample holds 750,000 to 950,000 distinct CDR3 sequences, around 45% seen once. Sequenced sample: blood. The receptors shown here come from a girl aged 5-17 years with multiple sclerosis.

This clonotype was found once. This chain joins TRBV28 and TRBJ2-2; D possibly uses TRBD1 or TRBD2 (5 bases each). CDR3 length: 13 amino acids. Germline assignment: CDR1 MDHEN and CDR2 SYDVKM. V lost 6 bases to trimming and J lost 6 bases, with 11 bases between them. CDR3 region: CASSRAGAGELFF. The DNA for the CDR3 is TGTGCCAGCAGCAGGGCCGGGGCCGGGGAGCTGTTTTTT.

The J gene is TRBJ1-1, the V gene TRBV7-2; no definite D call. This CDR3 contains 14 residues. V was pared by 3 bases and J by 1 base, with 9 bases between. The germline V gene has CDR1 SGHTA and CDR2 FQGNSA. The CDR3 bases are TGTGCCAGCAGCTTCTGGGCGGCGAACACTGAAGCTTTCTTT. It is translated as CASSFWAANTEAFF.